The 2 T cell receptor beta chains given below trace back to one sample, sequenced in a study of cytomegalovirus exposure and HLA in healthy donors. The PCR used 60 Vbeta and 13 Jbeta primers. Method: immunoSEQ multiplex PCR; TCRdb's copy keeps in-frame clones and lacks some. The sample yields around 100,000 clones, about 75% seen once. Sample: PBMCs. The receptors stem from a man in his 60s in good health and CMV-seropositive.

The chain uses TRBV15 and TRBJ1-2, with D maybe TRBD1 (5 bases). Looked up from germline, CDR1 is LNHNV and CDR2 is YYDKDF (reference sequence). CDR3 length: 14 residues. Trimming took off 0 bases at V and 7 bases at J, with 12 bases between the two ends. CDR3 amino acids: CATSRDLGEGGYTF. CDR3 sequence (DNA): TGTGCCACCAGCAGAGATCTGGGGGAGGGTGGCTACACCTTC.

A remark on this clone: An end of the junction does not agree with germline; a read error may underlie this. The sample has other DNA sequences that encode this CDR3 too. V gene TRBV6-5 combines with J gene TRBJ2-1, with 7 positions matching TRBD1. Germline values: CDR1 MNHEY, CDR2 SVGAGI. The CDR3 has 14 residues. DNA of the CDR3: TGCGCCAGCAGTGAGAAGGCAGGGGGCAATGAGCAGTTCTTC. It encodes CASSEKAGGNEQFF.